This T cell receptor (beta chain) was obtained from a study of blood T cells in healthy people across ages. Per germline, CDR1 MGHDK and CDR2 SYGVNS. V lost 1 base, J lost 3 bases, and 18 bases lay in between. The CDR3 runs to 17 residues. This clonotype was recorded many times. A sample-barcoded 5' primer and a J-beta primer mix were used in a second PCR of about 6 to 11 cycles. Researchers report that a template-switch adaptor with 12 random nucleotides tagged each cDNA molecule. One entry per CDR3 protein, called by TCRdb with MiXCR from the 5' RACE reads. The table has some 700,000 distinct CDR3 sequences, over 20% seen once; the top ten hold roughly 22%.

This receptor was obtained from a man between 65 and 80 years old in good health. Sample: blood. The chain joins TRBV25-1 to TRBJ1-2; D is possibly TRBD1 (5 bases). CDR3 region: CASSESLGIPGHYGYTF. CDR3 sequence (DNA): TGTGCCAGCAGTGAATCCCTAGGGATCCCAGGGCACTATGGCTACACCTTC.